Following are 4 T cell receptor beta chains from one sample sequenced in a study of cytotoxic CD8 clonotypes in ibrutinib-treated CLL. Profiling relied on immunoSEQ multiplex PCR, and the TCRdb table lists in-frame clones only, not all of them. The sample records nearly 300,000 clones, around 76% being singletons. Material: PBMCs, obtained at disease progression, from a patient treated with ibrutinib. These receptors all stem from a human donor with chronic lymphocytic leukemia.

The V and J genes are TRBV7-2 and TRBJ1-1; no definite D call. V gave up 1 base and J gave up 2 bases, with 11 bases separating them. The V gene's germline CDR1 is SGHTA and CDR2 FQGNSA. The CDR3 consists of 15 residues. The CDR3 DNA follows: TGTGCCAGCAGCTTAGGATCGCGGGGAAACACTGAAGCTTTCTTT. This codes for CASSLGSRGNTEAFF.

The chain uses TRBV5-1 and TRBJ2-7; TRBD2 matches 7 bases. Germline trimming cut 1 base from V and 0 bases from J; bases unmatched to any gene: 13. Looked up from germline, CDR1 is SGHRS and CDR2 is YFSETQ. This CDR3 spans 18 amino acids. This CDR3 is CASSLTPLTSLFSYEQYF. DNA for the CDR3: TGCGCCAGCAGCTTGACCCCCCTGACTAGCCTCTTCTCCTACGAGCAGTACTTC.

This clone was recorded only once. J is TRBJ2-3 and V is TRBV29-1, with D perhaps being TRBD1 or TRBD2 (5 bases each). This CDR3 region has 16 residues. V was pared by 1 base and J by 1 base, with 15 bases between. Per germline, CDR1 SQVTM and CDR2 ANQGSEA. The CDR3 region has the DNA TGCAGCGTTGAAGCATGGGACCCTCGTCGCACAGATACGCAGTATTTT. Translated: CSVEAWDPRRTDTQYF.

This sequence joins TRBV27 and TRBJ1-2; D is undetermined. The CDR3 sequence is 15 residues long. Germline CDR1 and CDR2: MNHEY and SMNVEV (reference sequence). The V end was cut by 3 bases, the J end by 6 bases, with 17 bases between. CDR3: CASSFISGVRHGYTF. The CDR3 nucleotides are TGTGCCAGCAGTTTTATAAGTGGTGTGAGGCATGGCTACACCTTC.